A single sample gave rise to the 20 T cell receptor beta chains below, sequenced in a study of T-cell memory formation after mild COVID-19. MiXCR was run by TCRdb on the 5' RACE reads, yielding one entry per CDR3 protein. Of more than 250,000 distinct CDR3 sequences in the sample, about 16% were seen once. The specimen was PBMCs or a T cell subset sorted from them (not recorded which). These TCRs come from a man younger than 35 who had mild COVID-19 (a few samples of this study predate the infection). Cell type and time point are not known.

This clonotype was counted only a few times. J is TRBJ2-3 and V is TRBV5-6, with D tentatively TRBD2 (5 bases). From germline, CDR1 is SGHDT and CDR2 YYEEEE. The V gene lost 4 bases and the J gene lost 3 bases, with 18 bases spanning the gap. The CDR3 runs to 16 residues. The CDR3 region has the DNA TGTGCCAGCAGCCTCGGGGTTAGCAGCATTACAGATACGCAGTATTTT. It yields the protein CASSLGVSSITDTQYF.

V usage is TRBV28 and J usage is TRBJ1-2, with a weak D call TRBD1 (5 bases). The CDR3 loop spans 11 amino acids. The V end was cut by 9 bases, the J end by 4 bases, with 9 bases between. The germline gives CDR1 MDHEN, CDR2 SYDVKM. CDR3 in amino acids: CASNTGYGYTF. In DNA form, the CDR3 reads TGTGCCAGTAATACAGGCTATGGCTACACCTTC.

This clonotype occurred a few times. The chain links TRBV24-1 to TRBJ2-1; 11 bases agree with TRBD2. CDR3 length: 16 residues. The V gene end was trimmed by 3 bases and the J gene end by 5 bases; junction bases not matched to a gene: 5. From germline, CDR1 is KGHDR and CDR2 SFDVKD. CDR3 DNA sequence: TGTGCCACCAGTGATCCTCTAGCGGGGGGAAACAATGAGCAGTTCTTC. This sequence encodes CATSDPLAGGNNEQFF.

This clonotype occurred a few times. The chain links TRBV11-2 to TRBJ2-1; no definite D call. The germline V and J ends were trimmed by 1 base and 0 bases, with 7 bases remaining between them. CDR1 is SGHAT and CDR2 is FQNNGV in the germline V gene. The CDR3 length is 15 residues. The CDR3: CASSLVLSSYNEQFF. In DNA form, the CDR3 reads TGTGCCAGCAGCTTAGTATTAAGCTCCTACAATGAGCAGTTCTTC.

This clonotype was observed a few times. V is TRBV10-2 and J is TRBJ1-5; the D is unclear. The V end lost 4 bases, the J end lost 3 bases, and 10 bases lay between the germline ends. Germline V gene sequence: CDR1 WSHSY, CDR2 SAAADI. This CDR3 comprises 14 residues. The CDR3 nucleotides are TGCGCCAGCAGTGGTTCCCGCAACAATCAGCCCCAGCATTTT. It yields the protein CASSGSRNNQPQHF.

The V gene is TRBV7-9, the J gene TRBJ2-3, with no clear D. The CDR3 has 14 residues. Germline V gene lookup returns CDR1 SEHNR and CDR2 FQNEAQ (reference sequence). V lost 8 bases and J lost 6, with 18 bases in between. The CDR3 here is CASGLRTFGDTQYF. CDR3 DNA: TGTGCCAGCGGGTTAAGGACCTTTGGGGATACGCAGTATTTT.

At least ten counts were recorded for this clonotype. V usage is TRBV5-4 and J usage is TRBJ2-7, with D hard to call. This CDR3 contains 13 residues. Trimming took off 2 bases at V and 2 bases at J, with 8 bases between the two ends. Germline CDR1 and CDR2: SGHNT and YYREEE (reference sequence). The CDR3 region has the DNA TGTGCCAGCAGCTTCGGTGAAACCTACGAGCAGTACTTC. It translates to CASSFGETYEQYF.

This clonotype came up a few times. J is TRBJ2-1 and V is TRBV4-1; 12 bases are shared with TRBD2. Losses at the gene ends were 4 bases for V and 10 bases for J; bases not matched to a gene: 11. CDR3 length: 16 amino acids. Germline assignment: CDR1 MGHRA and CDR2 YSYEKL. The CDR3 loop reads CASSPMASGGAGEQFF. DNA of the CDR3: TGCGCCAGCAGCCCCATGGCTAGCGGGGGGGCAGGGGAGCAGTTCTTC.

This clonotype was observed many times. This rearrangement joins TRBV5-1 to TRBJ2-1; D gene uncertain. The CDR3 loop spans 13 amino acids. V was clipped by 0 bases and J by 0 bases, with 1 base between them. Germline-derived CDR1 and CDR2 are SGHRS and YFSETQ. The CDR3 loop is CASSLDSYNEQFF. DNA for the CDR3: TGCGCCAGCAGCTTGGACTCCTACAATGAGCAGTTCTTC.

This clonotype was recorded a few times. V and J are TRBV12-3 or TRBV12-4 and TRBJ2-2, with a tentative D call TRBD2 (5 bases). The length of the CDR3 is 15 residues. V was cut by 1 base and J by 5 bases, with 11 bases left in between. In DNA form, the CDR3 reads TGTGCCAGCAGTTTAGGGACTTTGAAGACCGGGGAGCTGTTTTTT. This encodes CASSLGTLKTGELFF.

This clonotype was recorded a few times. J is TRBJ2-5 and V is TRBV7-2; no clear D gene. The germline V gene encodes CDR1 SGHTA and CDR2 FQGNSA. The V end lost 5 bases, the J end lost 2 bases, and 9 bases lay between the germline ends. CDR3 length: 13 amino acids. The chain's CDR3 is CASSVGVQETQYF. The CDR3 DNA sequence: TGTGCCAGCAGCGTAGGAGTACAAGAGACCCAGTACTTC.

This clonotype was seen a handful of times. CDR3 DNA sequence: TGTGCCAGCAGTCCGAAACGGGGGAAAAGGGGGACCCAGTACTTC. Translating it yields CASSPKRGKRGTQYF. The chain combines TRBV28 with TRBJ2-5, with D maybe TRBD2 (6 bases). V lost 5 bases to trimming and J lost 7 bases, with 20 bases between them. The germline CDR1 and CDR2 sequences are MDHEN and SYDVKM. There are 15 residues in the CDR3.

In its sample, this clonotype was seen a few times. This rearrangement joins TRBV29-1 to TRBJ1-2; D is uncertain. The CDR3 length is 11 residues. The V and J ends lost 4 bases and 6 bases respectively, with 9 bases between them. Per germline, CDR1 SQVTM and CDR2 ANQGSEA. The CDR3 nucleotides are TGCAGCGTTGTCATCGGGGATGGCTACACCTTC. This sequence encodes CSVVIGDGYTF.

This chain links TRBV5-1 with TRBJ2-1, with D perhaps matching TRBD1 (6 bases). This CDR3 is 12 amino acids long. Germline loops: CDR1 SGHRS, CDR2 YFSETQ. Trimming took off 5 bases at V and 8 bases at J, with 11 bases between the two ends. The CDR3 spells CASRQGWDEQFF. CDR3 sequence (DNA): TGCGCCAGCAGGCAGGGGTGGGATGAGCAGTTCTTC.

The chain recombines TRBV12-3 or TRBV12-4 with TRBJ2-5; D gene ambiguous. V gave up 2 bases and J gave up 4 bases, with 5 bases separating them. This CDR3 is built from 12 residues. The CDR3 spells CASSLSVETQYF. Written as DNA, the CDR3 is TGTGCCAGCAGTTTATCGGTAGAGACCCAGTACTTC.

This clonotype was observed a few times. The chain carries TRBV5-1 and TRBJ2-1, with TRBD2 matching 7 bases. The CDR3 runs to 16 residues. V shed 3 bases and J 1 base; nucleotides not matched to a gene: 7. Looked up from germline, CDR1 is SGHRS and CDR2 is YFSETQ. CDR3: CASSYFGGGSYNEQFF. For the CDR3, the DNA is TGCGCCAGCAGCTACTTTGGCGGGGGATCCTACAATGAGCAGTTCTTC.

This clonotype was picked up a small number of times. The chain recombines TRBV25-1 with TRBJ2-7; 13 positions agree with TRBD2. CDR1 and CDR2 from the germline V gene are MGHDK and SYGVNS. This CDR3 is 15 amino acids long. Unmatched junction bases numbered 3, after V lost 5 bases and J lost 2 bases. The CDR3 DNA sequence: TGTGCCAGCAGTATACTAGCGGGGGGGGCCTACGAGCAGTACTTC. Amino acids: CASSILAGGAYEQYF.

This clonotype was detected only a few times. The rearrangement links TRBV7-3 to TRBJ2-1, with D uncertain. Germline V gene data show CDR1 as SGHTA and CDR2 as FQGTGA. The CDR3 has 14 amino acids. The V and J ends lost 5 bases and 6 bases respectively, with 14 bases between them. CDR3 sequence (DNA): TGTGCCAGCAGCCCAAACAACAACCCCAATGAGCAGTTCTTC. It codes for CASSPNNNPNEQFF.

J is TRBJ2-3 and V is TRBV20-1; D may be TRBD1 or TRBD2 (6 bases each). This CDR3 is built from 15 residues. V lost 3 bases and J lost 3, with 16 bases in between. Germline V lookup: CDR1 DFQATT, CDR2 SNEGSKA (reference sequence). CDR3 loop: CSASTGGGATDTQYF. CDR3 coding DNA: TGCAGTGCTAGTACCGGGGGCGGGGCGACAGATACGCAGTATTTT.

This clonotype was observed a few times. This chain connects TRBV4-1 to TRBJ2-5; D is possibly TRBD1 (6 bases). The CDR3 spans 15 residues. The V end was cut by 4 bases, the J end by 5 bases, with 17 bases between. Germline values: CDR1 MGHRA, CDR2 YSYEKL. The CDR3 sequence: CASSPDTGLGETQYF. CDR3 bases: TGCGCCAGCAGCCCCGATACAGGGTTGGGGGAGACCCAGTACTTC.